This entry concerns a single T cell receptor beta chain. Its antigen is still unknown. The sample comes from a study of T cell responses to AZD1222 COVID-19 vaccine. Study conclusions and caveats: Per reports, nearly half of all spike-specific TCRs target regions that are unmutated in variants.

Only in-frame clones appear in the TCRdb table, and some are missing; sequencing was by immunoSEQ multiplex PCR. The table records 140,000 or so clones, roughly 92% of them present only once. Trimming shortened V by 1 base and J by 4 bases, and 10 bases separated the two germline ends. Germline V gene data show CDR1 as SGHAT and CDR2 as FQDESV (reference sequence). The CDR3 spans 14 residues. This clonotype was sampled from an adult in good health. This sequence joins TRBV11-1 and TRBJ1-1, with a tentative D call TRBD1 (6 bases). Sequences were derived from peripheral blood, sampled on day 0 of AZD1222 vaccination. The CDR3 here is CASSLDGGVTEAFF. The CDR3 DNA is TGTGCCAGCAGCTTAGACGGGGGCGTCACTGAAGCTTTCTTT. The variable domain in full, completed from reference TRBV11-1 and TRBJ1-1, reads EAEVAQSPRYKITEKSQAVAFWCDPISGHATLYWYRQILGQGPELLVQFQDESVVDDSQLPKDRFSAERLKGVDSTLKIQPAELGDSAMYLCASSLDGGVTEAFFGQGTRLTVV.